The sample holds a few counts of the clone carrying this T cell receptor beta chain. The antigen remains unidentified. Researchers amplified the TCR beta CDR3 regions from RNA transcripts. HTBI primers were the set used in a first-round RT-PCR of the TCR CDR3. Using its own MiXCR run on the multiplex PCR reads, TCRdb lists one record per CDR3 protein. Of a few hundred thousand distinct CDR3 sequences in the sample, around 42% were seen once. Trimming shortened V by 5 bases and J by 0 bases, and 10 bases separated the two germline ends. Germline V gene sequence: CDR1 MNHEY, CDR2 SVGEGT. CDR3 size: 14 residues. The sample originates from a study of T cells in Graves' hyperthyroidism and ophthalmopathy. Study conclusions and caveats: Blood held most thyroid clonotypes expanded above 0.001 frequency.

Patients aged 18 to 65 with hyperthyroidism were newly diagnosed, with duration under 2 months. Uncontrolled infection, other autoimmune disease, pregnancy or lactation barred patients from enrollment. Diagnostic assessment was based on clinical symptoms, serum thyroxine and TRAb, thyroid ultrasound and orbital computed tomography. The receptor was isolated from a young woman with Graves' hyperthyroidism. What was sequenced was peripheral blood or thyroid tissue (not recorded which). V gene TRBV6-2 or TRBV6-3 combines with J gene TRBJ1-1; no reliable D call. DNA for the CDR3: TGTGCCAGCAGTCAGTGGGTTTTGAACACTGAAGCTTTCTTT. Protein product: CASSQWVLNTEAFF.